The 9 T cell receptor beta chains in this list originate from one sample, sequenced in a study of cytomegalovirus exposure and HLA in healthy donors. Primers included in the PCR were 60 Vbeta and 13 Jbeta primers. TCRdb's copy holds only in-frame clones and misses some; the assay was immunoSEQ multiplex PCR. Of some 160,000 clones listed, roughly 80% were seen once; the top ten hold around 6%. Input material: PBMCs. These receptors originate from a man aged 35 to 55 in good health and CMV-seronegative.

The chain recombines TRBV10-2 with TRBJ1-6; 10 bases are shared with TRBD1. Losses at the gene ends were 6 bases for V and 9 bases for J; bases not matched to a gene: 5. The CDR3 runs 14 residues. Germline CDR1 and CDR2: WSHSY and SAAADI. This CDR3 is CASRTGGRGSPLHF. In DNA, the CDR3 is TGCGCCAGCAGGACAGGGGGCAGAGGTTCACCCCTCCACTTT.

The chain uses TRBV30 and TRBJ1-3; 7 nucleotides agree with TRBD1. V shed 5 bases, J shed 10 bases, and the junction held 5 bases outside the gene matches. The germline gives CDR1 GTSNPN, CDR2 SVGIG (reference sequence). This CDR3 is 11 amino acids long. The CDR3: CAWETGTTIYF. CDR3 nucleotide sequence: TGTGCCTGGGAGACAGGGACAACCATATATTTT.

CDR3 sequence (DNA): TGTGCCAGCAGCTCCAGGACCGGGACTAGCGGAACTAGCACAGATACGCAGTATTTT. It specifies CASSSRTGTSGTSTDTQYF. The chain joins TRBV13 to TRBJ2-3, with TRBD2 identical over 11 bases. CDR3 length equals 19 residues. Germline assignment: CDR1 PRHDT and CDR2 FYEKMQ (reference sequence). Trimming cost V 4 bases and J 0 bases; bases outside gene matches: 12.

The V gene is TRBV5-1, the J gene TRBJ2-5; no clear D gene. The germline V gene has CDR1 SGHRS and CDR2 YFSETQ. The CDR3 consists of 10 residues. With 7 bases removed from V and 4 bases from J, the gap between germline ends came to 5 bases. CDR3 in amino acids: CASSGETQYF. CDR3 DNA sequence: TGCGCCAGCTCGGGAGAGACCCAGTACTTC.

This clone was found once. The same CDR3 is also encoded by other DNA sequences in this sample. The J gene is TRBJ2-7, the V gene TRBV5-4; D uncertain. Deletions cut 0 bases from V and 0 bases from J, with 7 bases between. The CDR3 is 14 residues long. Germline V gene sequence: CDR1 SGHNT, CDR2 YYREEE (reference sequence). The CDR3 DNA follows: TGTGCCAGCAGCTTGGACAGTACCTCCTACGAGCAGTACTTC. Its protein is CASSLDSTSYEQYF.

This clone was counted only a few times. The V gene is TRBV6-6, the J gene TRBJ1-2, with 8 bases that match TRBD1. Germline V gene lookup returns CDR1 MNHNY and CDR2 SVGAGI (reference sequence). The CDR3 extends over 14 amino acids. V gave up 0 bases and J gave up 4 bases; unmatched junction bases: 1. Written as DNA, the CDR3 is TGTGCCAGCAGTTACTCAACAGGGGGCTATGGCTACACCTTC. Translation: CASSYSTGGYGYTF.

This sequence joins TRBV29-1 and TRBJ2-7, with 9 bases lining up with TRBD2. Trimming at V came to 4 bases and at J to 5 bases, leaving 6 bases not matched to a gene. The CDR3 is made up of 13 amino acids. CDR1 SQVTM and CDR2 ANQGSEA come from the germline V gene. The chain's CDR3 is CSVVAGGPDEQYF. CDR3 DNA: TGCAGCGTTGTGGCGGGGGGGCCAGACGAGCAGTACTTC.

The chain is built from TRBV6-1 and TRBJ1-2; D is unresolved. Germline V gives CDR1 MNHNS, CDR2 SASEGT. The CDR3 spans 13 residues. Trimming removed 6 bases at V and 1 base at J, with 9 bases between. The DNA for the CDR3 is TGTGCCAGCAGCATAACAGTTAACTATGGCTACACCTTC. It yields the protein CASSITVNYGYTF.

The CDR3 sequence: CASSLASGPSYEQYF. Here the CDR3 DNA reads TGCGCCAGCAGCTTGGCTAGCGGGCCCTCCTACGAGCAGTACTTC. The V call is TRBV5-1, the J call TRBJ2-7, with TRBD2 matching 8 bases. CDR3 size: 15 residues. V lost 0 bases, J lost 0 bases, and 2 bases stayed unmatched. Germline V CDR1 and CDR2: SGHRS, YFSETQ.